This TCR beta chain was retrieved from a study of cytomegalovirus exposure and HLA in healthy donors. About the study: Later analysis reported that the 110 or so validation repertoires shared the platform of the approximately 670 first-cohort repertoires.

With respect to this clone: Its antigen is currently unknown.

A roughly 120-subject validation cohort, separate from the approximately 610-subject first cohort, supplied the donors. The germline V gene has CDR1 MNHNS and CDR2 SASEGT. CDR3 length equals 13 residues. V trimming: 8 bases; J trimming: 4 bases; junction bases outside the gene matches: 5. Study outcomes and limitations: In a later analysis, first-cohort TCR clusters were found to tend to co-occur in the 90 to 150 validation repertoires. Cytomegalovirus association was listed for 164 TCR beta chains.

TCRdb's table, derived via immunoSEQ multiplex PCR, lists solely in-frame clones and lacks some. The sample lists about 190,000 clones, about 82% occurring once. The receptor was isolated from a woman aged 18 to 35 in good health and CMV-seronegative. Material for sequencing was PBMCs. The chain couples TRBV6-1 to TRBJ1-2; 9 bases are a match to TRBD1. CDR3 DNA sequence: TGTGCCAGCCACAGGGGGCAAATCTATGGCTACACCTTC. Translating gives CASHRGQIYGYTF.